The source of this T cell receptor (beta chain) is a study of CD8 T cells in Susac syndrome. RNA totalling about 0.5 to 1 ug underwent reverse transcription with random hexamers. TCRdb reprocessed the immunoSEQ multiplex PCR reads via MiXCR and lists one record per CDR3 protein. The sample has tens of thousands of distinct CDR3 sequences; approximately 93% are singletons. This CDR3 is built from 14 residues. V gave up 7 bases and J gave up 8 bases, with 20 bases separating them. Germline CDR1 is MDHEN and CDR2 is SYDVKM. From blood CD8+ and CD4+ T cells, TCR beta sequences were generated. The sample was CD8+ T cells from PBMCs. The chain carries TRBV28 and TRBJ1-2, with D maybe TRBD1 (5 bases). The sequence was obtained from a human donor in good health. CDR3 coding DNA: TGTGCCAGCACGAGGCCGGGACTCGGCGAAGGCTACACCTTC. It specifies CASTRPGLGEGYTF.